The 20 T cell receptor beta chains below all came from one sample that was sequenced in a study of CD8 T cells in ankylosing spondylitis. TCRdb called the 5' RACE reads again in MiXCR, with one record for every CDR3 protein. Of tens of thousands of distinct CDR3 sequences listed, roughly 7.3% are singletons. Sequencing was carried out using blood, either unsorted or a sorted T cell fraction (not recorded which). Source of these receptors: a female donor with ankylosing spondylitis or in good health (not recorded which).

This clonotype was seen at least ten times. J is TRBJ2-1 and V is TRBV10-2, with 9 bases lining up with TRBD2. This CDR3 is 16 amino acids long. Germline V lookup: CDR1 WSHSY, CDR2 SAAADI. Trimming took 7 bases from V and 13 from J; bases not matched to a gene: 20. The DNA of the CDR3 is TGCGCCAGCACCTCCCTCGGGGCTAGCGGGGACCTCAGACAGTTCTTC. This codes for CASTSLGASGDLRQFF.

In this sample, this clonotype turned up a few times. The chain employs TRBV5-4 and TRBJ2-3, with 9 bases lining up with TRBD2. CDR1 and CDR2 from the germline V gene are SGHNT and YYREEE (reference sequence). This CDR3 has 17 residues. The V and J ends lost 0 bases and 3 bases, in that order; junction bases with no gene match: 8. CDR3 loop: CASSLGRGTSSTDTQYF. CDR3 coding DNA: TGTGCCAGCAGCTTGGGGCGTGGGACTAGCTCTACAGATACGCAGTATTTT.

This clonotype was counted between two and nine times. The CDR3 DNA follows: TGCGCCAGCAGTACAGCAGGGGGCCGGATGAACACTGAAGCTTTCTTT. Translated: CASSTAGGRMNTEAFF. The chain has TRBV5-1 and TRBJ1-1; 8 nucleotides match TRBD1. The CDR3 runs to 16 residues. Germline CDR1 reads SGHRS; CDR2 reads YFSETQ. V lost 5 bases and J lost 0; bases outside the gene matches: 9. Looking up the rest from reference TRBV5-1 and TRBJ1-1 gives the full variable domain: KAGVTQTPRYLIKTRGQQVTLSCSPISGHRSVSWYQQTPGQGLQFLFEYFSETQRNKGNFPGRFSGRQFSNSRSEMNVSTLELGDSALYLCASSTAGGRMNTEAFFGQGTRLTVV.

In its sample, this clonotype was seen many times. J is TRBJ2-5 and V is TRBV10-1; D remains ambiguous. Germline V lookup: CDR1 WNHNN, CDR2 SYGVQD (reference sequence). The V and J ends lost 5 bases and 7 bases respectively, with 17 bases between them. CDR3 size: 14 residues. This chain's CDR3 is CASSPRTERGTQYF. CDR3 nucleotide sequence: TGCGCCAGCAGTCCCCGGACGGAGCGTGGGACCCAGTACTTC.

The CDR3 DNA is TGTGCCAGTCACACCCCGGGAGAGGGCACTGAAGCTTTCTTT. Protein product: CASHTPGEGTEAFF. This rearrangement joins TRBV19 to TRBJ1-1; no firm D call. CDR1 is LNHDA, CDR2 SQIVND, per germline (reference sequence). V gave up 8 bases and J gave up 4 bases, with 17 bases separating them. CDR3 length: 14 residues.

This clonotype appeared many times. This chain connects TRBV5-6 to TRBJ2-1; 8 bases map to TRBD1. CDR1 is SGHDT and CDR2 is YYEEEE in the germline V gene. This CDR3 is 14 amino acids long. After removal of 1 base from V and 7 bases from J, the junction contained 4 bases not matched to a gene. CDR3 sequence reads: CASSLRTGRNEQFF. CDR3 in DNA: TGTGCCAGCAGCTTGCGGACAGGGCGGAATGAGCAGTTCTTC.

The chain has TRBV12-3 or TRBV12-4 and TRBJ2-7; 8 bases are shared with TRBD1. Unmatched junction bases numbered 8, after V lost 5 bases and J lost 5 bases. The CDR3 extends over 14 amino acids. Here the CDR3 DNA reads TGTGCCAGCAGTCGACGCGGACAGGGCGACGAGCAGTACTTC. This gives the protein CASSRRGQGDEQYF.

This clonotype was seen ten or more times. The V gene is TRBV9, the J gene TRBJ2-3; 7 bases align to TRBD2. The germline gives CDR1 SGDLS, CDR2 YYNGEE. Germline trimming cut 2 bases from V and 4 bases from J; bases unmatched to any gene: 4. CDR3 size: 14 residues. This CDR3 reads CASSVGGSADTQYF. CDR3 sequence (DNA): TGTGCCAGCAGCGTGGGAGGGAGCGCAGATACGCAGTATTTT.

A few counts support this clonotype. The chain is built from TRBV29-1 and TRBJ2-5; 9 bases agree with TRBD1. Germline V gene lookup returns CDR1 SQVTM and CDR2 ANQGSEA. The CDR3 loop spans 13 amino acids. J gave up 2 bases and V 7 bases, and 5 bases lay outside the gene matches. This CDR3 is CSAWDREQETQYF. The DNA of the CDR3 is TGCAGCGCCTGGGACAGGGAGCAAGAGACCCAGTACTTC.

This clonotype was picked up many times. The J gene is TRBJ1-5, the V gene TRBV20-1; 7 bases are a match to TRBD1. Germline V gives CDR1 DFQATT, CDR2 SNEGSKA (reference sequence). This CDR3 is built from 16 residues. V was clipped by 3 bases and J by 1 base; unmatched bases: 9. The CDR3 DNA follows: TGCAGTGCTAGGGCACCCGGGACAGCCAGCAATCAGCCCCAGCATTTT. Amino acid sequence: CSARAPGTASNQPQHF.

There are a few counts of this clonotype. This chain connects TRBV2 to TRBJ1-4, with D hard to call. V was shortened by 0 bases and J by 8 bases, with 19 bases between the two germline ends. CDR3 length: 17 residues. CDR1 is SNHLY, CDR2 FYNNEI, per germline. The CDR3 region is CASSEALPVLREEKLFF. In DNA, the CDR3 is TGTGCCAGCAGTGAAGCGCTTCCGGTCCTTAGGGAGGAAAAACTGTTTTTT.

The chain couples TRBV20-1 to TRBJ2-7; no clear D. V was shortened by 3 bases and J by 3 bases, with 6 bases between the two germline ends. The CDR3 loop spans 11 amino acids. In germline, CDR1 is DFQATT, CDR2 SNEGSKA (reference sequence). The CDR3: CSASTHYEQYF. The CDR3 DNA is TGCAGTGCTAGTACCCACTACGAGCAGTACTTC.

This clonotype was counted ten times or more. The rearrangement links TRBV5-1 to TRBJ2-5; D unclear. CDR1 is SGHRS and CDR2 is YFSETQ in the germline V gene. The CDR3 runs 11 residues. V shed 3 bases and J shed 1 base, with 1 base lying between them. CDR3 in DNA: TGCGCCAGCAGCTCCCAAGAGACCCAGTACTTC. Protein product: CASSSQETQYF.

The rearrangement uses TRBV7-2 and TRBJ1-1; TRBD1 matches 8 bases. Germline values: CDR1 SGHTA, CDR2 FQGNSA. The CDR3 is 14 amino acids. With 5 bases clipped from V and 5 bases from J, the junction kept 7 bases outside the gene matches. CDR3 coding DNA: TGTGCCAGCAGCCGAGGACAGGGATATACTGAAGCTTTCTTT. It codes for CASSRGQGYTEAFF.

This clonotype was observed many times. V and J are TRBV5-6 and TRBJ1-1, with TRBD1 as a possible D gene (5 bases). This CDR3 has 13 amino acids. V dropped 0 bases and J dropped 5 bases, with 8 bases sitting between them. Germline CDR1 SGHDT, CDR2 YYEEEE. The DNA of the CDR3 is TGTGCCAGCAGCTTGGCAGGGCTGACTGAAGCTTTCTTT. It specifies CASSLAGLTEAFF.

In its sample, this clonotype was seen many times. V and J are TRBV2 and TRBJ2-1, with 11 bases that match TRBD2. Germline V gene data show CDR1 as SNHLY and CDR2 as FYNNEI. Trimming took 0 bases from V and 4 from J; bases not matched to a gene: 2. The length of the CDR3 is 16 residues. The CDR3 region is CASSEAPSGGYNEQFF. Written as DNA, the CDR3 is TGTGCCAGCAGTGAAGCGCCTAGCGGGGGGTACAATGAGCAGTTCTTC.

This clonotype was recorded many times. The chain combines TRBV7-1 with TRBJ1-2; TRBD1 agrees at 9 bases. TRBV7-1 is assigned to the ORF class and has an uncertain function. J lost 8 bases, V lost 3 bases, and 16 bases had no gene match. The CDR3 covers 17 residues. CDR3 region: CASSSYLRTGAKGGYTF. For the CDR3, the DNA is TGTGCCAGCAGCTCCTACCTTAGGACAGGGGCCAAAGGAGGCTACACCTTC.

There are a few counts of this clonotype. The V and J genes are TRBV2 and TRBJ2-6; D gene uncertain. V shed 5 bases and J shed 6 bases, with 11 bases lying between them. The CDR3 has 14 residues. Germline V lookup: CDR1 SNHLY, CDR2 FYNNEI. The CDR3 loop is CASSRQVTANVLTF. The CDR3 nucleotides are TGTGCCAGCAGTCGCCAGGTTACGGCCAACGTCCTGACTTTC.

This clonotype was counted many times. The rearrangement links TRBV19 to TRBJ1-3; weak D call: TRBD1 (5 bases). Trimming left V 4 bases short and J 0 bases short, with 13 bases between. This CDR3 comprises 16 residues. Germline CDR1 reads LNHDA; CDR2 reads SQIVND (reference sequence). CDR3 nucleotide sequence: TGTGCCAGTAGTACACGGACATCCAGCTCTGGAAACACCATATATTTT. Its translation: CASSTRTSSSGNTIYF.

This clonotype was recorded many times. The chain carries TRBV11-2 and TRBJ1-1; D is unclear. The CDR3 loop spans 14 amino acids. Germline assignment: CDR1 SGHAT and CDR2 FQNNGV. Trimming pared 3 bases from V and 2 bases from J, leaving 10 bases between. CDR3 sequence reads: CASSFGPQNTEAFF. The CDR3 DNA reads TGTGCCAGCAGCTTTGGCCCCCAAAACACTGAAGCTTTCTTT.